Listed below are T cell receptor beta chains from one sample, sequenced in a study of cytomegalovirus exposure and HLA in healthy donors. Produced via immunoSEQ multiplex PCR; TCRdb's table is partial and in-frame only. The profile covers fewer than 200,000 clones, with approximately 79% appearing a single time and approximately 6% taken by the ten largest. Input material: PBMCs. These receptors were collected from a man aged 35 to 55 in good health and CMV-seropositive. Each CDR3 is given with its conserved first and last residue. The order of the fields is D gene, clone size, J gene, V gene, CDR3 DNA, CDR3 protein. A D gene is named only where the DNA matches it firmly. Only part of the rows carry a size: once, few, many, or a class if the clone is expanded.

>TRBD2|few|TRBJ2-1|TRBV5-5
TGTGCCAGCAGCTCCCCAGCGGGGGAAATCCTCAATGAGCAGTTCTTC
CASSSPAGEILNEQFF
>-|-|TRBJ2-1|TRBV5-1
TGCGCCAGCAGCTTGGATGCAGGGGCGTACAATGAGCAGTTCTTC
CASSLDAGAYNEQFF
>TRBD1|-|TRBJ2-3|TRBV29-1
TGCGCTGGGGGGGGGACAGGGACCACAGATACGCAGTATTTT
CAGGGTGTTDTQYF
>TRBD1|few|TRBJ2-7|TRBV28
TGTGCCAGCAGTCAGGGGACAGGGAGAGAGTCCGAGCAGTACTTC
CASSQGTGRESEQYF
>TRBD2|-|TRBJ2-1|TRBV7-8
TGTGCCAGCAGCATCCTAGCGGGAGGCTACCTCAGCTCCTACAATGAGCAGTTCTTC
CASSILAGGYLSSYNEQFF
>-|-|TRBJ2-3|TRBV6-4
TGTGCCAGCAGTGACCAAGCGGGTGGGAGCACAGATACGCAGTATTTT
CASSDQAGGSTDTQYF
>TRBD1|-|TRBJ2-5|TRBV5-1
TGCGCCAGCAGCCAGGGACAGCAACAAGAGACCCAGTACTTC
CASSQGQQQETQYF
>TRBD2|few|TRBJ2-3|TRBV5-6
TGTGCCAGCAGCTTGTCGGCGGGGGTGAGGGATACGCAGTATTTT
CASSLSAGVRDTQYF
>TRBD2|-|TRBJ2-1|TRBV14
TGTGCCAGCAGCCTCCAGGTCTCTAGCGGATACAATGAGCAGTTCTTC
CASSLQVSSGYNEQFF
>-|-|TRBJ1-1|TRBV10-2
TGCGCCAGCAGTGGGTTCAAGGAGGCTTTCTTT
CASSGFKEAFF
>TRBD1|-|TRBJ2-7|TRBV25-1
TGTGCCAGCAGTGGGTGGTGGGACAGATCCTACGAGCAGTACTTC
CASSGWWDRSYEQYF
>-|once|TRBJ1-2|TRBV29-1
TGCAGCGTTTACGGGACTTCCTATGGCTACACCTTC
CSVYGTSYGYTF
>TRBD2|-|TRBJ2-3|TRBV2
TGTGCCAGCAGTTATGGACTAGCGAGCACAGATACGCAGTATTTT
CASSYGLASTDTQYF
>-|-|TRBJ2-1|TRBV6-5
TGTGCCAGCAGTCCTCAGGGGCCCCCCTACAATGAGCAGTTCTTC
CASSPQGPPYNEQFF
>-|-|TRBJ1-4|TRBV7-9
TGTGCCAGCAGCCCCCAGCCCGGGACGGGAGTTAATGAAAAACTGTTTTTT
CASSPQPGTGVNEKLFF
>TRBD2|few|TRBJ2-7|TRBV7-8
TGTGCCAGCAGCCGGACTAGCGAGTACTCCTACGAGCAGTACTTC
CASSRTSEYSYEQYF
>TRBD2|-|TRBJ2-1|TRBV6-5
TGTGCCAGCACCTTAGCGGGAGACAATGAGCAGTTCTTC
CASTLAGDNEQFF
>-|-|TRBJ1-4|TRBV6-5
TGTGCCAGCAGTTACCCGCCGGAGCAGCGCCATGAAAAACTGTTTTTT
CASSYPPEQRHEKLFF
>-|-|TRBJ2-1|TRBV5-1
TGCGCCAGCAGCTTGGCTGGGGGCAGGTACAATGAGCAGTTCTTC
CASSLAGGRYNEQFF
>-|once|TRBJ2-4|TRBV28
TGTGCCAGCAGTTTAGGGACAAAAAACAGTCAGTACTTC
CASSLGTKNSQYF
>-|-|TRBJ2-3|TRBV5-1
TGCGCCAGCAGCTTGCAGGGCCCATATACAGATACGCAGTATTTT
CASSLQGPYTDTQYF
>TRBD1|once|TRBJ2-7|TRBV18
TGTGCCAGCTCACCGGGACAGGGACCCTACGAGCAGTACTTC
CASSPGQGPYEQYF
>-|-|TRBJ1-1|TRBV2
TGTGCCAGCAGCCCGACGGGGGACACTGAAGCTTTCTTT
CASSPTGDTEAFF
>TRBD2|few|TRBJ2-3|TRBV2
TGTGCCAGCAGGAGACTAGCGGGAGGGGTGACAGATACGCAGTATTTT
CASRRLAGGVTDTQYF
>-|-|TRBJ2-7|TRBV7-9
TGTGCCAGCAGGTCAACAGGGAACGAGCAGTACTTC
CASRSTGNEQYF
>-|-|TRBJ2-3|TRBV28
TGTGCCAGCAGTTCCTCAAGTTGGGACATGGGCACAGATACGCAGTATTTT
CASSSSSWDMGTDTQYF
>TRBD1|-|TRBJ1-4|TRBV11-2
TGTGCCAGCAAACCATCCCCCCAAACCTACAGGGGGCCGAATGAAAAACTGTTTTTT
CASKPSPQTYRGPNEKLFF
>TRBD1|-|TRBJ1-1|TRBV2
TGTGCCAGTGAAGACAGGGACACTGAAGCTTTCTTT
CASEDRDTEAFF
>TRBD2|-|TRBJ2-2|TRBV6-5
TGTGCCATAGGCGGGGGATCTCAAACGACCGGGGAGCTGTTTTTT
CAIGGGSQTTGELFF
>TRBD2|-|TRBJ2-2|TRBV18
TGTGCCAGCTCACCACTTGAACTAGCGGGAAGACCCGGGGAGCTGTTTTTT
CASSPLELAGRPGELFF
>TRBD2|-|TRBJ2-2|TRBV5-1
TGCGCCAGCAGCTTCCTCGGGAGGGCAGGCGGGGAGCTGTTTTTT
CASSFLGRAGGELFF
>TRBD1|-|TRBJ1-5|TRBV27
TGTGCCAGCAGTCTCAGGGGACAGACCTACAATCAGCCCCAGCATTTT
CASSLRGQTYNQPQHF
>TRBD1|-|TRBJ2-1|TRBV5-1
TGCGCCAGCAGCGGGTCAGGGGGCGCCTACAATGAGCAGTTCTTC
CASSGSGGAYNEQFF
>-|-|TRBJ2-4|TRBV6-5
TGTGCCAGCAGTTCAGGGCCTACCTCAGCCAAAAACATTCAGTACTTC
CASSSGPTSAKNIQYF
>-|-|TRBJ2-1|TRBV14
TGTGCCAGCAGCCTCCCAGTGCCGTACAATGAGCAGTTCTTC
CASSLPVPYNEQFF
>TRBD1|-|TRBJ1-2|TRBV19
TGTGCCAGTAGTACCCGTGGACAGGGGACGGATGGCTACACCTTC
CASSTRGQGTDGYTF
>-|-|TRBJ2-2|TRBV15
TGTGCCACCAGCAGGAAGAGTCTAGGGAGCCCCGGGGAGCTGTTTTTT
CATSRKSLGSPGELFF
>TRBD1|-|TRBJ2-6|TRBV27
TGTGCCAGCGGCATAATTACAGGGGGCAGTGGGGCCAACGTCCTGACTTTC
CASGIITGGSGANVLTF
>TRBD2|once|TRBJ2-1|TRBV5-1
TGCGCCAGCAGCTTGGCCTCGATAGCGGGAGTCTACAATGAGCAGTTCTTC
CASSLASIAGVYNEQFF
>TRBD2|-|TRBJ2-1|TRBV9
TGTGCCAGCAGCCCCACAGCGGGAGCTTTCGTGAATGAGCAGTTCTTC
CASSPTAGAFVNEQFF
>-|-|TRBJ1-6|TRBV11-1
TGTGCCAGCAGCCAAAACGGGGGGCAGGAGAATTCACCCCTCCACTTT
CASSQNGGQENSPLHF
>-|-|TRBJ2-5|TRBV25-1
TGTGCCAGCAGTGATTTTCTAGCTGGGGAGACCCAGTACTTC
CASSDFLAGETQYF
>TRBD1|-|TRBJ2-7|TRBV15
TGTGCCACCAGCAGTCCACCCGGACAGGGAAGGCGGTCCTACGAGCAGTACTTC
CATSSPPGQGRRSYEQYF
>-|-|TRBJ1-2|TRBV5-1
TGCGCCAGCAGCCCGGACAACCTCTATGGCTACACCTTC
CASSPDNLYGYTF
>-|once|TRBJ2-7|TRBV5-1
TGCGCCAGCAGCCCCGAGCCAGGGCCCTACGAGCAGTACTTC
CASSPEPGPYEQYF
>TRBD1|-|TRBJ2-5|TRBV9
TGTGCCAGCAGCCTCCAATCGACAGGGCGGGAGACCCAGTACTTC
CASSLQSTGRETQYF
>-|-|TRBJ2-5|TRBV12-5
TGTGCTAGTGGTGGACAGAACCAAGAGACCCAGTACTTC
CASGGQNQETQYF